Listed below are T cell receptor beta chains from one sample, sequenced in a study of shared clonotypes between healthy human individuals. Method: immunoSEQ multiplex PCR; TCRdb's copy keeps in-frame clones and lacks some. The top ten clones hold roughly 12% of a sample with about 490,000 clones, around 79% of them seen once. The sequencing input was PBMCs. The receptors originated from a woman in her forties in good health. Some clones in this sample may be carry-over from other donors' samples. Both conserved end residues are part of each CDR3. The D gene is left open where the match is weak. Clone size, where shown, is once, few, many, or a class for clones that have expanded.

cdr3_aa: CASSPDRTLNTEAFF; cdr3_nt: TGTGCCAGCAGCCCGGACAGGACCTTGAACACTGAAGCTTTCTTT; j_call: TRBJ1-1; clone_size: once; v_call: TRBV7-9; d_call: TRBD1
cdr3_aa: CANGRDQAEAFF; cdr3_nt: TGTGCCAACGGACGGGACCAAGCGGAAGCTTTCTTT; j_call: TRBJ1-1; clone_size: NA; v_call: TRBV10-3; d_call: NA
cdr3_aa: CAISHRGPNEKLFF; cdr3_nt: TGTGCCATCAGTCACAGGGGGCCTAATGAAAAACTGTTTTTT; j_call: TRBJ1-4; clone_size: NA; v_call: TRBV10-3; d_call: TRBD1
cdr3_aa: CASSPPLGIYEQYF; cdr3_nt: TGTGCCAGCAGCCCTCCGTTAGGGATCTACGAGCAGTACTTC; j_call: TRBJ2-7; clone_size: NA; v_call: TRBV28; d_call: NA
cdr3_aa: CAIRGGLDEQYF; cdr3_nt: TGTGCCATCAGGGGGGGGCTGGACGAGCAGTACTTC; j_call: TRBJ2-7; clone_size: many; v_call: TRBV10-3; d_call: NA
cdr3_aa: CASSARSLDYEQYF; cdr3_nt: TGTGCCAGCAGTGCCCGGTCCCTAGACTACGAGCAGTACTTC; j_call: TRBJ2-7; clone_size: NA; v_call: TRBV6-1; d_call: NA
cdr3_aa: CASSPPRMVTEAFF; cdr3_nt: TGTGCCAGCAGCCCCCCAAGGATGGTGACTGAAGCTTTCTTT; j_call: TRBJ1-1; clone_size: NA; v_call: TRBV7-8; d_call: NA
cdr3_aa: CASSLLPNKDEQYF; cdr3_nt: TGCGCCAGCAGCCTACTACCGAACAAAGACGAGCAGTACTTC; j_call: TRBJ2-7; clone_size: many; v_call: TRBV5-1; d_call: NA
cdr3_aa: CASSERRYEQYF; cdr3_nt: TGTGCCAGCAGTGAACGTAGGTACGAGCAGTACTTC; j_call: TRBJ2-7; clone_size: NA; v_call: TRBV2; d_call: NA
cdr3_aa: CASSQEWTGYGYTF; cdr3_nt: TGTGCCAGCAGCCAAGAGTGGACAGGCTATGGCTACACCTTC; j_call: TRBJ1-2; clone_size: few; v_call: TRBV4-2; d_call: TRBD1
cdr3_aa: CASSFAFGNQPQHF; cdr3_nt: TGTGCCAGCAGTTTTGCGTTTGGCAATCAGCCCCAGCATTTT; j_call: TRBJ1-5; clone_size: NA; v_call: TRBV28; d_call: NA
cdr3_aa: CASSKVPQWADRGTDTQYF; cdr3_nt: TGTGCCAGCAGCAAAGTTCCCCAGTGGGCCGACAGGGGCACAGATACGCAGTATTTT; j_call: TRBJ2-3; clone_size: once; v_call: TRBV21-1; d_call: NA
cdr3_aa: CASSPPGQGNEQFF; cdr3_nt: TGTGCCAGCAGCCCGCCGGGCCAGGGCAATGAGCAGTTCTTC; j_call: TRBJ2-1; clone_size: NA; v_call: TRBV7-3; d_call: NA
cdr3_aa: CASSLGTSGTMNNEQFF; cdr3_nt: TGTGCCAGCAGTTTAGGGACTAGCGGGACCATGAACAATGAGCAGTTCTTC; j_call: TRBJ2-1; clone_size: NA; v_call: TRBV28; d_call: TRBD2
cdr3_aa: CASGRGSVARYGYTF; cdr3_nt: TGTGCCTCCGGGCGGGGGTCGGTGGCTAGGTATGGCTACACCTTC; j_call: TRBJ1-2; clone_size: NA; v_call: TRBV28; d_call: NA
cdr3_aa: CASGMTGRSPKVYYEQYF; cdr3_nt: TGTGCTAGTGGGATGACAGGGCGATCCCCCAAGGTCTACTACGAGCAGTACTTC; j_call: TRBJ2-7; clone_size: NA; v_call: TRBV12-5; d_call: TRBD1